This entry describes one T cell receptor (beta chain). The antigen is unknown. Patients were excluded for autoimmune disease history or systemic immunosuppression. Germline V gene lookup returns CDR1 SGHTA and CDR2 FQGTGA. The CDR3 spans 16 residues. The V and J ends lost 3 bases and 4 bases, in that order; junction bases with no gene match: 9. Profiling relied on immunoSEQ multiplex PCR, and the TCRdb table lists in-frame clones only, not all of them. The sample carries around 92,000 clones, roughly 94% recorded once. These data come from a study of OX40 agonist ivuxolimab in advanced cancers. Study results and caveats: There were, on average, more expanded clones in CD8+ T cells than in CD4+. At 0.1-3.0 mg/kg, partial responders had clonal expansion among the lowest observed.

The sequences come from CD4+ or CD8+ T cells sorted from blood, collected in a trial of the OX40 agonist ivuxolimab. This clonotype originated in an adult with an advanced solid tumor such as melanoma, head and neck, liver or kidney cancer. The V and J genes are TRBV7-3 and TRBJ2-3, with 8 bases aligning to TRBD2. The CDR3 coding sequence is TGTGCCAGCAGCTTTGGAAGCGGGAGTGGTGCAGATACGCAGTATTTT. It encodes CASSFGSGSGADTQYF.